The source of this T cell receptor beta chain is a study of cytomegalovirus exposure and HLA in healthy donors. Whole-study findings and limits: In an earlier analysis, about 87% or about 30%: the productive usage of most TCR beta V segments. As a later analysis showed, a missense DCLRE1C variant was linked to trimming of TCR beta V- and J-genes. In presence/absence analyses, roughly uniform sequencing depth across donors was assumed.

PCR was performed using 60 Vbeta and 13 Jbeta primers. Measured with immunoSEQ multiplex PCR; TCRdb has only the in-frame clones, and not every one. The sample has about 140,000 clones; approximately 80% are singletons. Germline V gene data show CDR1 as MNHNS and CDR2 as SASEGT. V was clipped by 4 bases and J by 0 bases, with 15 bases between them. This CDR3 has 16 amino acids. On this clone itself: Its antigen is undetermined.

V usage is TRBV6-1 and J usage is TRBJ1-2; D is possibly TRBD1 (6 bases). Material: PBMCs. The receptor was derived from a man aged 25-45 years in good health and CMV-seropositive. CDR3 sequence: CASSGRDTTANYGYTF. CDR3 nucleotide sequence: TGTGCCAGCAGTGGCCGGGACACTACCGCTAACTATGGCTACACCTTC.